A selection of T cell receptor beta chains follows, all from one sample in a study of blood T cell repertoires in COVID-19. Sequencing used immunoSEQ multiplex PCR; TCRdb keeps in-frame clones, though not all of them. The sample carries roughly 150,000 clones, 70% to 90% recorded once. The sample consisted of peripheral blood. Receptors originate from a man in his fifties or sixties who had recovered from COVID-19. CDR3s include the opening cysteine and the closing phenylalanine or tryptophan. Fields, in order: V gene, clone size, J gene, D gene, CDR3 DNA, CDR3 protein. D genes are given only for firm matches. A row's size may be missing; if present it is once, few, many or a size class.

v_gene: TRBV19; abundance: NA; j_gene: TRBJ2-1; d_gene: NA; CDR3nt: TGTGCCAGTAGTATATCGGGTTTCAATGAGCAGTTCTTC; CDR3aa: CASSISGFNEQFF
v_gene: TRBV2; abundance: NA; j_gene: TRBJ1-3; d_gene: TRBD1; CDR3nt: TGTGCCAGCAGAGGGACAGGGGGCGACGGAAACACCATATATTTT; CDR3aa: CASRGTGGDGNTIYF
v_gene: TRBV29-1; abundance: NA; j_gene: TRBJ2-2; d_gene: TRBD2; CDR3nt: TGCAGCGTTCGGTCTAGCGGGGTAGTCACCGGGGAGCTGTTTTTT; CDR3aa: CSVRSSGVVTGELFF
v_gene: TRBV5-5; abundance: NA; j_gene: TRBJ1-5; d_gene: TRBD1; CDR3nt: TGTGCCAGCAGCTCTCAGACAGGGACACTGCAGCCCCAGCATTTT; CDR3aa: CASSSQTGTLQPQHF
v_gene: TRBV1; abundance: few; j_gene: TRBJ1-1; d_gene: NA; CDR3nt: TGCACCAGCAGCCAAGACTCAAGCGGGGCTTTCTTT; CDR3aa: CTSSQDSSGAFF
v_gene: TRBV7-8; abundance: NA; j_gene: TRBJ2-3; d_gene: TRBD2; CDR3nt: TGTGCCAGCATCCTAAGCGGGGGGGCCGAGGCAGATACGCAGTATTTT; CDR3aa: CASILSGGAEADTQYF
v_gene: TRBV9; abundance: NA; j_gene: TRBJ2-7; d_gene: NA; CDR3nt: TGTGCCAGCAGCTTGACCCACCGGGACTCTGAGCAGTACTTC; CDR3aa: CASSLTHRDSEQYF
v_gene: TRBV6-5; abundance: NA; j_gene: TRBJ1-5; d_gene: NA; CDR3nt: TGTGCCAGCAGTTCCCGGGGGATTAGCAATCAGCCCCAGCATTTT; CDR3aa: CASSSRGISNQPQHF
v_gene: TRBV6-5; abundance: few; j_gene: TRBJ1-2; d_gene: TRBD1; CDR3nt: TGTGCCAGCAGTTACCGGGACAGGGGAATCACCTTC; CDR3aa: CASSYRDRGITF
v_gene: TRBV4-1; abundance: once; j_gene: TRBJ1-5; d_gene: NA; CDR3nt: TGCGCCAGCAGCCAAGCCGGACTCGACGGAGGCAATCAGCCCCAGCATTTT; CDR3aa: CASSQAGLDGGNQPQHF
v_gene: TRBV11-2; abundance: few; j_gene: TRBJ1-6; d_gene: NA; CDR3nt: TGTGCCAGCAGCCCGGGGTGGGGTAATTCACCCCTCCACTTT; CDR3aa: CASSPGWGNSPLHF
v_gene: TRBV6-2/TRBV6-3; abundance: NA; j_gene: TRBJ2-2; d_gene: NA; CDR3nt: TGTGCCAGCAGTTTGAGGGAGACCGGGGAGCTGTTTTTT; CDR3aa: CASSLRETGELFF
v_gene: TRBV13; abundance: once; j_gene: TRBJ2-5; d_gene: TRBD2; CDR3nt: TGTGCCAGCAGCTCCACTAGCGGGAGCGAGGGGACCCAGTACTTC; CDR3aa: CASSSTSGSEGTQYF